Shown below are 13 T cell receptor beta chains from a single sample sequenced in a study of blood T cell repertoires in COVID-19 (TCRdb year 2020). The protocol used for the library was the immunoSEQ multiplex PCR assay. The immuneACCESS repertoire file appears here via TCRdb, limited to in-frame rearrangements. These files lack a portion of the clones; in checked studies, under half of the deficit traces to unresolved V genes, and the cause of the others is not known. This sample gives just under 350,000 clones in total; 80% to 90% of them show up just once. 2.5% to 3.5% of the sample is in the top ten clones. The sample comprised peripheral blood. These receptors all stem from a man aged 30 to 45 with active or convalescent COVID-19.

The chain combines TRBV29-1 with TRBJ2-7; weak D call: TRBD2 (5 bases). The germline V gene encodes CDR1 SQVTM and CDR2 ANQGSEA. V was trimmed by 1 base and J by 3 bases, leaving 10 bases between them. The CDR3 runs to 13 residues. For the CDR3, the DNA is TGCAGCGTTGAAGGAGGGCAGGACTACGAGCAGTACTTC. Protein: CSVEGGQDYEQYF.

Only one count was recorded for this clone. The chain uses TRBV30 and TRBJ1-5; D is perhaps TRBD1 (6 bases). The germline V gene has CDR1 GTSNPN and CDR2 SVGIG (reference sequence). Deletions cut 1 base from V and 6 bases from J, with 7 bases between. The CDR3 covers 12 residues. CDR3 DNA sequence: TGTGCCTGGAGTGGAGGGGGTCAGCCCCAGCATTTT. It yields the protein CAWSGGGQPQHF.

The V and J genes are TRBV4-3 and TRBJ2-3, with TRBD2 as a possible D gene (5 bases). CDR3 length: 17 residues. Trimming removed 0 bases from V and 1 base from J, with 14 bases in between. CDR1 and CDR2 from the germline V gene are LGHNA and YSLEER. CDR3 protein: CASSQDLEGSGTDTQYF. CDR3 DNA sequence: TGCGCCAGCAGCCAAGATCTTGAGGGCAGTGGCACAGATACGCAGTATTTT.

The count of this clone is one. The CDR3 DNA reads as TGCGCCAGCAGCCCCGGGTCCGTTGCTAATGAAGCTTTCTTT. It yields the protein CASSPGSVANEAFF. The chain has TRBV4-1 and TRBJ1-1; D gene uncertain. Germline assignment: CDR1 MGHRA and CDR2 YSYEKL. The CDR3 totals 14 residues. V was cut by 4 bases and J by 7 bases, with 16 bases left in between.

V gene TRBV6-2 or TRBV6-3 combines with J gene TRBJ2-1, with 9 bases lining up with TRBD2. The germline gives CDR1 MNHEY, CDR2 SVGEGT. CDR3 size: 14 residues. V trimming: 6 bases; J trimming: 6 bases; junction bases outside the gene matches: 6. CDR3 sequence (DNA): TGTGCCAGCAGCGACGGACTAGCGTCCAATGAGCAGTTCTTC. It yields the protein CASSDGLASNEQFF.

The rearrangement uses TRBV5-4 and TRBJ2-5; 14 bases match TRBD2. Looked up from germline, CDR1 is SGHNT and CDR2 is YYREEE (reference sequence). The CDR3 spans 17 residues. Trimming removed 6 bases from V and 2 bases from J; junction bases left unmatched: 9. The CDR3 DNA sequence: TGTGCCAGCACCACATACCGGACTAGCGGGGGGCAAGAGACCCAGTACTTC. This encodes CASTTYRTSGGQETQYF.

This chain connects TRBV5-6 to TRBJ2-1; D not resolved. The germline V gene has CDR1 SGHDT and CDR2 YYEEEE. Deletions cut 3 bases from V and 6 bases from J, with 16 bases between. The length of the CDR3 is 15 residues. Written as DNA, the CDR3 is TGTGCCAGCAGCTACACCGCCCACCCCTTCAATGAGCAGTTCTTC. Amino acid sequence: CASSYTAHPFNEQFF.

The gene calls are TRBV12-1 and TRBJ2-1; TRBD2, the table's D call, was not compared with the DNA. TRBV12-1 is a documented pseudogene. The CDR3 length is 16 residues. DNA for the CDR3: TGTGCCAGCAGCTTTACGGGACTAGCGCCGGCCGATGAGCAGTTCTTC. This gives the protein CASSFTGLAPADEQFF.

This chain joins TRBV7-2 and TRBJ2-7; perhaps TRBD2 as D (6 bases). The V and J ends lost 6 bases and 5 bases respectively, with 14 bases between them. The CDR3 contains 13 residues. In germline, CDR1 is SGHTA, CDR2 FQGNSA. For the CDR3, the DNA is TGTGCCAGCAGACGGGAGAGAGGCCACGAGCAGTACTTC. Encoded protein: CASRRERGHEQYF.

As for this clone: This sample includes further DNA sequences coding for the same CDR3. The chain employs TRBV28 and TRBJ2-1; 11 positions match TRBD2. Germline V lookup: CDR1 MDHEN, CDR2 SYDVKM. V shed 4 bases, J shed 4 bases, and the junction held 6 bases outside the gene matches. CDR3 length: 16 residues. Written as DNA, the CDR3 is TGTGCCAGCAGTTCCCGACTAGCGGGAATATACAATGAGCAGTTCTTC. It translates to CASSSRLAGIYNEQFF.

The chain uses TRBV7-3 and TRBJ2-5, with 8 bases lining up with TRBD1. The CDR3 is made up of 15 amino acids. Germline V CDR1 and CDR2: SGHTA, FQGTGA. J gave up 2 bases and V 2 bases, and 4 bases lay outside the gene matches. CDR3: CASSLLGQGQETQYF. The CDR3 DNA reads as TGTGCCAGCAGCTTACTAGGACAGGGACAAGAGACCCAGTACTTC.

The CDR3 coding sequence is TGTGCCAGCAGCTTTGACAGGGGCGGAAACATTCAGTACTTC. As protein: CASSFDRGGNIQYF. V and J are TRBV5-5 and TRBJ2-4; 8 bases match TRBD1. Germline-derived CDR1 and CDR2 are SGHKS and YYEKEE (reference sequence). This CDR3 spans 14 amino acids. With V trimmed by 2 bases and J by 6 bases, 4 bases remained unmatched.

The chain couples TRBV29-1 to TRBJ2-3; TRBD2 matches at 7 bases. The CDR3 runs 14 residues. V trimming: 3 bases; J trimming: 1 base; junction bases outside the gene matches: 4. The V gene's germline CDR1 is SQVTM and CDR2 ANQGSEA. This chain's CDR3 is CSVEGGTRTDTQYF. The DNA of the CDR3 is TGCAGCGTTGAGGGGGGGACCCGCACAGATACGCAGTATTTT.